Presented here are 19 T cell receptor beta chains from one specimen sequenced in a study of CD8+ T cells in alopecia areata. Treatment specified: oral pan-JAK inhibitor, 5-10 mg twice daily. Extraction of RNA preceded its reverse transcription into cDNA, which served as the sequencing template. Using immunoSEQ multiplex PCR, the repertoire was profiled, and TCRdb retains in-frame clones only, with some absent. The sample gives roughly 190,000 clones, approximately 60% of which show up once; 0.69% is in the top ten. Sequences were derived from CD4+ T cells sorted from blood, sampled at week 4, from a patient treated with tofacitinib. These receptors all stem from a human donor with alopecia areata.

V and J are TRBV27 and TRBJ2-7; 9 nucleotides line up with TRBD1. The CDR3 is made up of 17 amino acids. V was clipped by 4 bases and J by 2 bases; unmatched bases: 12. The germline V gene has CDR1 MNHEY and CDR2 SMNVEV (reference sequence). CDR3 coding DNA: TGTGCCAGCAGTTCAACCTCGACGGGACAGGGCCCCTACGAGCAGTACTTC. Encoded protein: CASSSTSTGQGPYEQYF.

The rearrangement links TRBV10-3 to TRBJ1-1; a weak D match, TRBD1 (5 bases). This CDR3 region has 12 residues. V shed 8 bases and J shed 3 bases, with 10 bases lying between them. CDR1 and CDR2 from the germline V gene are ENHRY and SYGVKD. This chain's CDR3 is CAISWGDTEAFF. In DNA, the CDR3 is TGTGCCATCTCGTGGGGCGACACTGAAGCTTTCTTT.

The sample holds a few counts of this clone. The chain recombines TRBV30 with TRBJ1-2; a weak D match, TRBD1 (5 bases). This CDR3 has 15 residues. V lost 3 bases to trimming and J lost 6 bases, with 20 bases between them. Germline V lookup: CDR1 GTSNPN, CDR2 SVGIG (reference sequence). The CDR3 region has the DNA TGTGCCTGGAGCTACCACCGGGGGGGAACCCATGGCTACACCTTC. Translating gives CAWSYHRGGTHGYTF.

This clone was found a few times. The chain has TRBV29-1 and TRBJ2-7; no clear D. V shed 6 bases and J shed 3 bases, with 9 bases lying between them. The germline gives CDR1 SQVTM, CDR2 ANQGSEA. The CDR3 sequence is 11 residues long. The CDR3 region is CSVYRGYEQYF. DNA of the CDR3: TGCAGCGTGTACAGAGGCTACGAGCAGTACTTC.

This clone was detected a few times. V and J are TRBV7-2 and TRBJ2-5; no definite D call. There are 14 residues in the CDR3. Germline CDR1 reads SGHTA; CDR2 reads FQGNSA. The V end was cut by 1 base, the J end by 5 bases, with 11 bases between. The CDR3 here is CASSLVARAETQYF. CDR3 sequence (DNA): TGTGCCAGCAGCTTAGTGGCTAGGGCGGAGACCCAGTACTTC.

The CDR3 reads CASSVAEDTQYF. Here the CDR3 DNA reads TGTGCCAGCAGCGTAGCTGAGGATACGCAGTATTTT. The chain is built from TRBV9 and TRBJ2-3; no clear D gene. CDR1 is SGDLS and CDR2 is YYNGEE in the germline V gene. This CDR3 has 12 amino acids. The germline V and J ends were trimmed by 0 bases and 6 bases, with 5 bases remaining between them.

V usage is TRBV9 and J usage is TRBJ1-1; no firm D call. This CDR3 contains 13 residues. Per the germline V gene, CDR1 is SGDLS and CDR2 is YYNGEE. V was shortened by 2 bases and J by 4 bases, with 9 bases between the two germline ends. The CDR3 nucleotides are TGTGCCAGCAGCGTTTTGGGGAGCACTGAAGCTTTCTTT. It translates to CASSVLGSTEAFF.

This rearrangement joins TRBV7-2 to TRBJ2-1, with TRBD2 identical over 8 bases. Germline CDR1 is SGHTA and CDR2 is FQGNSA. The CDR3 sequence is 15 residues long. V shed 1 base and J 10 bases; nucleotides not matched to a gene: 9. In nucleotides, the CDR3 is TGTGCCAGCAGCTTAGACGGGAGGGCCTCGAGGGAGCAGTTCTTC. Protein product: CASSLDGRASREQFF. Full variable domain (rest looked up from reference TRBV7-2 and TRBJ2-1): GAGVSQSPSNKVTEKGKDVELRCDPISGHTALYWYRQSLGQGLEFLIYFQGNSAPDKSGLPSDRFSAERTGGSVSTLTIQRTQQEDSAVYLCASSLDGRASREQFFGPGTRLTVL.

This chain links TRBV6-6 with TRBJ2-7; 7 nucleotides agree with TRBD2. This CDR3 has 12 amino acids. Germline CDR1 reads MNHNY; CDR2 reads SVGAGI (reference sequence). V gave up 7 bases and J gave up 3 bases; unmatched junction bases: 3. The CDR3 DNA follows: TGTGCCAGCACAGCGGGGCTCTACGAGCAGTACTTC. This codes for CASTAGLYEQYF.

The sample holds a few counts of this clone. The rearrangement joins TRBV14 to TRBJ1-2; D perhaps matches TRBD1 (5 bases). Trimming took 0 bases from V and 7 from J, leaving 9 bases between them. CDR1 SGHDN and CDR2 FVKESK come from the germline V gene. The CDR3 is made up of 13 amino acids. CDR3 residues: CASSQEGRGGYTF. Written as DNA, the CDR3 is TGTGCCAGCAGCCAAGAGGGGAGGGGTGGCTACACCTTC. Full variable domain (missing parts from reference TRBV14 and TRBJ1-2): EAGVTQFPSHSVIEKGQTVTLRCDPISGHDNLYWYRRVMGKEIKFLLHFVKESKQDESGMPNNRFLAERTGGTYSTLKVQPAELEDSGVYFCASSQEGRGGYTFGSGTRLTVV.

The V and J genes are TRBV2 and TRBJ1-2; D gene unclear. CDR1 SNHLY and CDR2 FYNNEI come from the germline V gene. Trimming left V 4 bases short and J 8 bases short, with 14 bases between. The length of the CDR3 is 13 residues. CDR3 amino acids: CASSAVAGWGYTF. For the CDR3, the DNA is TGTGCCAGCAGTGCAGTGGCGGGTTGGGGCTACACCTTC.

The CDR3 DNA follows: TGTGCCAGCTCACCAGACTACTATGGCTACACCTTC. Translation: CASSPDYYGYTF. V gene TRBV18 combines with J gene TRBJ1-2, with no clear D. This CDR3 contains 12 residues. Trimming removed 2 bases from V and 3 bases from J, with 4 bases in between. The germline V gene has CDR1 KGHSH and CDR2 LQKENI.

The chain links TRBV13 to TRBJ2-7; tentative D call: TRBD2 (6 bases). The V end lost 4 bases, the J end lost 2 bases, and 12 bases lay between the germline ends. Germline CDR1 PRHDT, CDR2 FYEKMQ (reference sequence). This CDR3 comprises 14 residues. This CDR3 reads CASSSPGAPYEQYF. The CDR3 region has the DNA TGTGCCAGCAGCTCCCCGGGAGCCCCCTACGAGCAGTACTTC.

This rearrangement joins TRBV5-4 to TRBJ1-1; 7 bases line up with TRBD1. The germline V gene has CDR1 SGHNT and CDR2 YYREEE (reference sequence). This CDR3 has 14 amino acids. The V gene end was trimmed by 3 bases and the J gene end by 1 base; junction bases not matched to a gene: 3. The CDR3 sequence: CASSSGQANTEAFF. The CDR3 DNA is TGTGCCAGCAGCTCCGGACAGGCGAACACTGAAGCTTTCTTT. Drawing the rest from reference TRBV5-4 and TRBJ1-1, the complete variable domain is ETGVTQSPTHLIKTRGQQVTLRCSSQSGHNTVSWYQQALGQGPQFIFQYYREEENGRGNFPPRFSGLQFPNYSSELNVNALELDDSALYLCASSSGQANTEAFFGQGTRLTVV.

Comment on this clone: At one end the junction does not follow the germline gene, possibly because of a read error. The chain is built from TRBV6-1 and TRBJ2-7; weak D call: TRBD2 (6 bases). This CDR3 has 14 amino acids. Germline lookup yields CDR1 MNHNS and CDR2 SASEGT. The CDR3 sequence is CACSPGANPYEQYF. The CDR3, as DNA: TGTGCCTGCAGCCCGGGAGCGAACCCCTACGAGCAGTACTTC.

V is TRBV7-2 and J is TRBJ1-5; D is uncertain. Germline CDR1 and CDR2: SGHTA and FQGNSA. The CDR3 is 14 residues long. V was clipped by 5 bases and J by 0 bases, with 8 bases between them. CDR3 sequence reads: CASSASNSNQPQHF. The CDR3 bases are TGTGCCAGCAGCGCCAGTAATAGCAATCAGCCCCAGCATTTT.

The chain links TRBV5-4 to TRBJ1-2, with a tentative D call TRBD1 (6 bases). The CDR3 is 15 residues long. Trimming took 4 bases from V and 1 from J, leaving 14 bases between them. CDR1 and CDR2 from the germline V gene are SGHNT and YYREEE (reference sequence). The CDR3 nucleotides are TGTGCCAGCAGCCCTACAGGGAATCTTAACTATGGCTACACCTTC. Protein sequence: CASSPTGNLNYGYTF.

The chain joins TRBV29-1 to TRBJ2-1, with a weak D call TRBD1 (6 bases). Deletions cut 7 bases from V and 0 bases from J, with 13 bases between. Germline loops: CDR1 SQVTM, CDR2 ANQGSEA. The CDR3 loop spans 14 amino acids. CDR3 loop: CSARGTSSYNEQFF. The CDR3 region has the DNA TGCAGCGCAAGGGGGACAAGCTCCTACAATGAGCAGTTCTTC.

The chain links TRBV6-1 to TRBJ2-1, with 14 positions matching TRBD2. The CDR3 extends over 14 amino acids. V lost 8 bases to trimming and J lost 9 bases; unmatched junction nucleotides: 6. Germline V gene sequence: CDR1 MNHNS, CDR2 SASEGT. The CDR3 is CASRGLAGVVEQFF. The CDR3 DNA reads as TGTGCCAGCCGGGGACTAGCGGGAGTTGTTGAGCAGTTCTTC.